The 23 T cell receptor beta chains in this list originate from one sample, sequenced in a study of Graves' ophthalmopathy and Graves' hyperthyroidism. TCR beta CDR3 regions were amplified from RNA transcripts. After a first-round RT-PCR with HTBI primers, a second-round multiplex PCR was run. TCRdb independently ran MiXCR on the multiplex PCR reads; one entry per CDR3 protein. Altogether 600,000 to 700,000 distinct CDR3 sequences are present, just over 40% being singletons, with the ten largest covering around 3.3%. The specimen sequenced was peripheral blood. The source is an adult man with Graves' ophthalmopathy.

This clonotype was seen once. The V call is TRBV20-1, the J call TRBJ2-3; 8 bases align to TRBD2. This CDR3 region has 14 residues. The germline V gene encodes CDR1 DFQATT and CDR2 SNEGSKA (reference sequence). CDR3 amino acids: CSVLAGLHTDTQYF. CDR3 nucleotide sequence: TGCAGCGTCTTAGCGGGGCTACACACAGATACGCAGTATTTT.

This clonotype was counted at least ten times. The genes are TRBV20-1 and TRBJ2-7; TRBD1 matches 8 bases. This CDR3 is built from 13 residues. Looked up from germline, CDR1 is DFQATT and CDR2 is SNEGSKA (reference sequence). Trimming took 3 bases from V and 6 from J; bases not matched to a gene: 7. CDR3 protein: CSASRRGRSEQYF. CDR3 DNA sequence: TGCAGTGCTAGCCGCAGGGGGCGTAGCGAGCAGTACTTC.

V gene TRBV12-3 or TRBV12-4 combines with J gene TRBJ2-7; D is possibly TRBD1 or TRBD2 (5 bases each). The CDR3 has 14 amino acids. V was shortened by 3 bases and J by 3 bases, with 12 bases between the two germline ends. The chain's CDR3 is CASSFGTANYEQYF. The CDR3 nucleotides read TGTGCCAGCAGTTTTGGGACCGCCAACTACGAGCAGTACTTC.

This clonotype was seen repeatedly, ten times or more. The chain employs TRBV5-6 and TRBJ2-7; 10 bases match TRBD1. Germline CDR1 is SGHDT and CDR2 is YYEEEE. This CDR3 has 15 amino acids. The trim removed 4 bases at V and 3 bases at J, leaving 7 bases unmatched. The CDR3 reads CASSTTDRGFYEQYF. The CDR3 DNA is TGTGCCAGCAGCACGACGGACAGGGGGTTCTACGAGCAGTACTTC. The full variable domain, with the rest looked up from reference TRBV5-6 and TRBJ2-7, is DAGVTQSPTHLIKTRGQQVTLRCSPKSGHDTVSWYQQALGQGPQFIFQYYEEEERQRGNFPDRFSGHQFPNYSSELNVNALLLGDSALYLCASSTTDRGFYEQYFGPGTRLTVT.

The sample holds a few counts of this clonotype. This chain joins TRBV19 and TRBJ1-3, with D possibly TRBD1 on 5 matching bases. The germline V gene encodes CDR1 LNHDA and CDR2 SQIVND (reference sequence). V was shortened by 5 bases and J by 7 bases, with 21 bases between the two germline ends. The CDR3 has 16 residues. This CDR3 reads CASSLESQAPGNTIYF. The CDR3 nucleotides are TGTGCCAGTAGTCTTGAATCGCAGGCCCCAGGGAACACCATATATTTT.

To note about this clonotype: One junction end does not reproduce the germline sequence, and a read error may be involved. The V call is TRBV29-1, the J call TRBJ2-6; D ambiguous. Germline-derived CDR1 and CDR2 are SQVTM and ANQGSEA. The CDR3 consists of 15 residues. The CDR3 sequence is CSVEVWNTGANVLTF. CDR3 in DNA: TGCAGCGTCGAAGTATGGAACACTGGGGCCAACGTCCTGACTTTC.

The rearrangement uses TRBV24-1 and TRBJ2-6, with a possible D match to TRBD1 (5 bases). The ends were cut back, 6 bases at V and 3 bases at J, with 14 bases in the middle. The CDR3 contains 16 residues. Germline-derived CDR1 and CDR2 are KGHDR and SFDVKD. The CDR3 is CATSLGGAVGANVLTF. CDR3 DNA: TGTGCCACCAGTTTGGGTGGGGCCGTTGGGGCCAACGTCCTGACTTTC.

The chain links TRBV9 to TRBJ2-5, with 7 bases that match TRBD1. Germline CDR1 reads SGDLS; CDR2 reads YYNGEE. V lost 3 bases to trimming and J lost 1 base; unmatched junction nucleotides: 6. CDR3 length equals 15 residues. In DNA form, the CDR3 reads TGTGCCAGCAGCGCCCAGACAGGGCTCCAAGAGACCCAGTACTTC. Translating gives CASSAQTGLQETQYF.

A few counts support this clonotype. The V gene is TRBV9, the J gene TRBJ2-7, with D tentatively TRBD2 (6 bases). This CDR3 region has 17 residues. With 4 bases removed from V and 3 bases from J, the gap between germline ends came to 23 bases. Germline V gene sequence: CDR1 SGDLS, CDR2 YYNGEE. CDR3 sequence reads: CASSPGDMGLWGYEQYF. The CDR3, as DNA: TGTGCCAGCAGCCCCGGGGATATGGGACTCTGGGGCTACGAGCAGTACTTC.

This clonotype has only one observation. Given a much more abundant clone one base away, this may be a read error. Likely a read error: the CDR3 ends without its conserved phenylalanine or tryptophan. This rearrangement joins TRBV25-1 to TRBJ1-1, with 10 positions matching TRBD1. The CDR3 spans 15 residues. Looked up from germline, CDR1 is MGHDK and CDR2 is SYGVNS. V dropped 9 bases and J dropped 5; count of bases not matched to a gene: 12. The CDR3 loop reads CASSMGDRGLTEAFS. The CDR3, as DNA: TGTGCCAGTAGTATGGGGGACAGGGGCTTGACTGAAGCTTTCTCT.

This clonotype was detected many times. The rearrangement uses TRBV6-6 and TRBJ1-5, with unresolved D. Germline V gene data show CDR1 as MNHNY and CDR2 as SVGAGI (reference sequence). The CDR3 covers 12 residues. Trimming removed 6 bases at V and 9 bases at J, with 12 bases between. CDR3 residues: CASRQSLGPQHF. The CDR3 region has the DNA TGTGCCAGCAGACAGTCCTTGGGGCCCCAGCATTTT.

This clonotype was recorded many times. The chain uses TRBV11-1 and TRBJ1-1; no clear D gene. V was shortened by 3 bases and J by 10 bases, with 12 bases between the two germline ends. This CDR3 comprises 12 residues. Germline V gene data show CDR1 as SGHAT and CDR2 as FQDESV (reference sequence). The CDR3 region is CASSLEGGRAFF. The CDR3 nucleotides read TGTGCCAGCAGCTTGGAGGGAGGGCGAGCTTTCTTT.

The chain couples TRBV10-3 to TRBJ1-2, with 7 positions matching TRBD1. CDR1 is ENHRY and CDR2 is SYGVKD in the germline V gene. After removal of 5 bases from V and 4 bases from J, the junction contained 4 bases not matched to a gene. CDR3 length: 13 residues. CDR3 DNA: TGTGCCATCAGTAACAGGGGTGTCTATGGCTACACCTTC. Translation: CAISNRGVYGYTF.

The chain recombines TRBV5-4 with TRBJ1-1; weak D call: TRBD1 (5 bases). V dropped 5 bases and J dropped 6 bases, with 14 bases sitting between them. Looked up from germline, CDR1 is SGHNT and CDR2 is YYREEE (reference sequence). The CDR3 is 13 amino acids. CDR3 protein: CASSGGTQPEAFF. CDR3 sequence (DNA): TGTGCCAGCAGTGGGGGAACACAACCTGAAGCTTTCTTT.

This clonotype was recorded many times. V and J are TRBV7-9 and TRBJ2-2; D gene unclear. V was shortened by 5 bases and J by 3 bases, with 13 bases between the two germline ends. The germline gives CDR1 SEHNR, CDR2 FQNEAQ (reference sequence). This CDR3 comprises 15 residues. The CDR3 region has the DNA TGTGCCAGCAGCCAGACCACGTCCCACACCGGGGAGCTGTTTTTT. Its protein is CASSQTTSHTGELFF.

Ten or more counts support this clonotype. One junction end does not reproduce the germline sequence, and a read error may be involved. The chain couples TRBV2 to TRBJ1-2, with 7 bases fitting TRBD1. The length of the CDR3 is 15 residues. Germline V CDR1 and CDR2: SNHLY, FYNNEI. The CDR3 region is CEWRTGETFNYGYTF. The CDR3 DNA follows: TGCGAATGGAGGACAGGCGAAACCTTCAACTATGGCTACACCTTC.

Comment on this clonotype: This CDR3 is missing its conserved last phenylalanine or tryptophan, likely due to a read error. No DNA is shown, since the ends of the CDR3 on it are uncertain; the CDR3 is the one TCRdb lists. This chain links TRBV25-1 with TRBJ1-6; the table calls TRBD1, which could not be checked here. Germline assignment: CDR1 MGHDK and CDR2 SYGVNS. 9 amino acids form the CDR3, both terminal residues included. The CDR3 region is CASSELQGS.

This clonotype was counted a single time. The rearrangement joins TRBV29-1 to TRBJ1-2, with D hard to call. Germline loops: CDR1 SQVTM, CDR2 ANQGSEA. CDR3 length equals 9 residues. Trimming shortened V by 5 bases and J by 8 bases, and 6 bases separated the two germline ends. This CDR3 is CSVLLGYTF. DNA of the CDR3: TGCAGCGTTCTTCTAGGCTACACCTTC.

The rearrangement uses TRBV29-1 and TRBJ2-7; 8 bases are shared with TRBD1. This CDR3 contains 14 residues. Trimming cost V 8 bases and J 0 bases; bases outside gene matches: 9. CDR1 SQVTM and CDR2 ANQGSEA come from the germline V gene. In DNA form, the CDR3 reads TGCAGCTTAGGGACAGGCCGGGCCTCCTACGAGCAGTACTTC. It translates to CSLGTGRASYEQYF.

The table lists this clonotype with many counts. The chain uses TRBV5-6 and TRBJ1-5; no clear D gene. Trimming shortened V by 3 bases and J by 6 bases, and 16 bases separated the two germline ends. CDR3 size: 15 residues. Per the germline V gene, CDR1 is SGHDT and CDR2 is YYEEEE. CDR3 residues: CASSWQGGDGQPQHF. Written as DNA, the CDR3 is TGTGCCAGCAGCTGGCAAGGTGGGGATGGTCAGCCCCAGCATTTT.

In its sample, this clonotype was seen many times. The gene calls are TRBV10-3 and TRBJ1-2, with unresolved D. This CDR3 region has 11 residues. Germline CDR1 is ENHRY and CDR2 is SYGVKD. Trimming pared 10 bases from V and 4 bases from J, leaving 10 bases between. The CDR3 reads CATHTSYGYTF. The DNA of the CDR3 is TGTGCCACCCACACATCCTATGGCTACACCTTC.

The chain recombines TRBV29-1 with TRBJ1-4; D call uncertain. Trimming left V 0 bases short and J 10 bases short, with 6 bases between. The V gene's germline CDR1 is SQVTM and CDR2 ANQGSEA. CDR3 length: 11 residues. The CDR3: CSVEEAGKLFF. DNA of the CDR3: TGCAGCGTTGAAGAGGCGGGAAAACTGTTTTTT.

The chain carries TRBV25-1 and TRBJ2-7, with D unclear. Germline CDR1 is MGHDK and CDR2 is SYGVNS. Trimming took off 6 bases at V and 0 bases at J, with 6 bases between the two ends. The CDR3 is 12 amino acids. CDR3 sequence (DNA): TGTGCCAGCAGCGCCTTCTCCTACGAGCAGTACTTC. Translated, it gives CASSAFSYEQYF.